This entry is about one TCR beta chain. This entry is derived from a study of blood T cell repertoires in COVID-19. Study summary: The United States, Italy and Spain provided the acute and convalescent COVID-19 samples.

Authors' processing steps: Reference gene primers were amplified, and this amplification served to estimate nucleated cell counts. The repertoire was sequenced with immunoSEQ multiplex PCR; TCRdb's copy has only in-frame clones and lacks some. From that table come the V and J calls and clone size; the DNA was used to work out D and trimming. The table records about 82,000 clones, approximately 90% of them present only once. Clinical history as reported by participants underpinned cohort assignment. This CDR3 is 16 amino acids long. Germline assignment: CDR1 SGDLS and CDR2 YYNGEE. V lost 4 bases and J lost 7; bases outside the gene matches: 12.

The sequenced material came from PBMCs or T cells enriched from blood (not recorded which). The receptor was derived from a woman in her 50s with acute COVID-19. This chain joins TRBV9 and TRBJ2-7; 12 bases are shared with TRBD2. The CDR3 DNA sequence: TGTGCCAGCAGCCCTCCCCCGCTAGCGGGAGGGAGTGAGCAGTACTTC. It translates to CASSPPPLAGGSEQYF.